The clone carrying this T cell receptor (beta chain) was observed many times. Its antigen remains unidentified. The data were taken from a study of T cells in Graves' hyperthyroidism and ophthalmopathy. Study outcomes and limitations: Most thyroid clonotypes expanded above 0.001 appeared in blood too.

The CDR3 extends over 16 amino acids. After removal of 1 base from V and 3 bases from J, the junction contained 7 bases not matched to a gene. Germline CDR1 SGHTA, CDR2 FQGNSA. RNA transcripts gave rise to amplified TCR beta CDR3 regions. First-round RT-PCR targeting the TCR CDR3 was performed with the HTBI primer set. MiXCR was run by TCRdb on the multiplex PCR reads, yielding one entry per CDR3 protein. The repertoire consists of hundreds of thousands of distinct CDR3 sequences, with roughly 13% occurring once and the leading ten covering 9.2%. Sequencing used blood. The chain employs TRBV7-2 and TRBJ2-7; 9 bases match TRBD1. The source of this sequence is a woman younger than 35 with Graves' hyperthyroidism. The CDR3 bases are TGTGCCAGCAGCTTAGGCCAACCGGGACAGGGCTACGAGCAGTACTTC. It yields the protein CASSLGQPGQGYEQYF.